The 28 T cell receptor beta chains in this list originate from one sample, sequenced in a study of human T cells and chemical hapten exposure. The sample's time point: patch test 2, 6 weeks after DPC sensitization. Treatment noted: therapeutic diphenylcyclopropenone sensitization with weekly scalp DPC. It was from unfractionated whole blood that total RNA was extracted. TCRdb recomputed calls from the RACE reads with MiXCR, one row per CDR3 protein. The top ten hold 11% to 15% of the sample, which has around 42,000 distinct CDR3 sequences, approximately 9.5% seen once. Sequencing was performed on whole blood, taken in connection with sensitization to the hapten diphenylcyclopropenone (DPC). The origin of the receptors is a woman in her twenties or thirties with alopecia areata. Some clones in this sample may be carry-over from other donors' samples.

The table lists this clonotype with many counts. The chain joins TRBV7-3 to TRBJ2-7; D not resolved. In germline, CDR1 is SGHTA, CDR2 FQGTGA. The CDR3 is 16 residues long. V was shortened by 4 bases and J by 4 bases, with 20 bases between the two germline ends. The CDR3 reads CASSSSLAFGRYEQYF. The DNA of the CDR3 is TGTGCCAGCAGCTCCTCGTTAGCTTTTGGAAGGTACGAGCAGTACTTC.

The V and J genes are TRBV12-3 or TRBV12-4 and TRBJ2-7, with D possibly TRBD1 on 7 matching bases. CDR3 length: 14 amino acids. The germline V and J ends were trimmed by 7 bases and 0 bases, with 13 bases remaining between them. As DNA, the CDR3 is TGTGCCAGCACGGCAGGGGGGAGCTCCTACGAGCAGTACTTC. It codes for CASTAGGSSYEQYF.

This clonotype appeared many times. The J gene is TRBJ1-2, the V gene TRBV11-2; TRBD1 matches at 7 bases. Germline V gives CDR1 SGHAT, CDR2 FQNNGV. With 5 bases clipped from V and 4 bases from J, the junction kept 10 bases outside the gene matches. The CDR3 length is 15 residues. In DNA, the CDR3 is TGTGCCAGCAGCCGACGGGGACAGATTTCCTATGGCTACACCTTC. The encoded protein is CASSRRGQISYGYTF.

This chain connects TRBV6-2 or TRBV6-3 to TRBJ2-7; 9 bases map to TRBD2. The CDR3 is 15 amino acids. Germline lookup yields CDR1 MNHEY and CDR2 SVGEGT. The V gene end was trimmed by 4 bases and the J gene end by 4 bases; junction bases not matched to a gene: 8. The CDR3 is CASSSPGLAAYEQYF. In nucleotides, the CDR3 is TGTGCCAGCAGTTCTCCGGGACTAGCAGCTTACGAGCAGTACTTC.

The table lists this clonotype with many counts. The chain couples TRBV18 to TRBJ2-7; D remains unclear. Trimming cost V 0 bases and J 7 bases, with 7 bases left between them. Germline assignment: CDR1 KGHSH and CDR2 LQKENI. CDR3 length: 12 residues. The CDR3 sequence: CASSPPLGEQYF. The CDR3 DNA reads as TGTGCCAGCTCACCACCCCTGGGAGAGCAGTACTTC. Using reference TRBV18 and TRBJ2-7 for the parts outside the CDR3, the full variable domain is NAGVMQNPRHLVRRRGQEARLRCSPMKGHSHVYWYRQLPEEGLKFMVYLQKENIIDESGMPKERFSAEFPKEGPSILRIQQVVRGDSAAYFCASSPPLGEQYFGPGTRLTVT.

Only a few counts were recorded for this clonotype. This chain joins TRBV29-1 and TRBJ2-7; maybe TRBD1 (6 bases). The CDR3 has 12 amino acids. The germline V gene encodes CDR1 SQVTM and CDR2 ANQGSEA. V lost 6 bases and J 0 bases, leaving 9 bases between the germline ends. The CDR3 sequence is CSVAGVSYEQYF. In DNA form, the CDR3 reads TGCAGCGTCGCAGGGGTCTCCTACGAGCAGTACTTC.

CDR3 DNA sequence: TGTGCCAGCAGCGCGGCTAGCACTGAAGCTTTCTTT. It codes for CASSAASTEAFF. The chain employs TRBV7-3 and TRBJ1-1; no firm D call. The CDR3 runs 12 residues. Trimming removed 5 bases from V and 4 bases from J, with 8 bases in between. In germline, CDR1 is SGHTA, CDR2 FQGTGA.

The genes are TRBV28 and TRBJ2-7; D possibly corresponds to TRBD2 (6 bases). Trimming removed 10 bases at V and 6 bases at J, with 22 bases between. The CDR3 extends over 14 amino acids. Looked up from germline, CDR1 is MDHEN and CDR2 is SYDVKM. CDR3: CATTEGRGRGEQYF. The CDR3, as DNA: TGTGCCACCACGGAAGGGCGGGGAAGGGGCGAGCAGTACTTC.

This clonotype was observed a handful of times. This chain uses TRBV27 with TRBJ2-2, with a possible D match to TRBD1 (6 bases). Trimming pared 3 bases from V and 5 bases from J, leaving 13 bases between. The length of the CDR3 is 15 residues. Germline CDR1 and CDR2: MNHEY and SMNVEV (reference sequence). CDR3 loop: CASSLGPQGTGELFF. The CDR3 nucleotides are TGTGCCAGCAGTTTGGGCCCACAGGGAACCGGGGAGCTGTTTTTT.

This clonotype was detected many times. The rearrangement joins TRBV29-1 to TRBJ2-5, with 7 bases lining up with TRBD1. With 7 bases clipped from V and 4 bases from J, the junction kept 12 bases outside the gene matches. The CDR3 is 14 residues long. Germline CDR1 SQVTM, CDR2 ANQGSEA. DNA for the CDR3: TGCAGCGAACTGGATGACGACAGGGCAGAGACCCAGTACTTC. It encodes CSELDDDRAETQYF.

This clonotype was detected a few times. The CDR3 DNA sequence: TGCGCCAGCAGCCAAGGAGTCCTCGGAAACTACGAGCAGTACTTC. This sequence encodes CASSQGVLGNYEQYF. The chain uses TRBV4-3 and TRBJ2-7; D unresolved. Per the germline V gene, CDR1 is LGHNA and CDR2 is YSLEER. V gave up 1 base and J gave up 3 bases, with 13 bases separating them. The CDR3 runs to 15 residues.

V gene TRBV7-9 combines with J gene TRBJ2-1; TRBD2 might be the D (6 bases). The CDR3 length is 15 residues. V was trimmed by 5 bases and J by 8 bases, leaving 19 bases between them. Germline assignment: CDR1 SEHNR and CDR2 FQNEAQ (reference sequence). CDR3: CASSLSGGKRDEQFF. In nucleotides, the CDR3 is TGTGCCAGCAGCCTAAGTGGGGGGAAACGGGATGAGCAGTTCTTC.

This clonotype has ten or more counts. The CDR3 loop reads CASSWTSSLQYF. The DNA for the CDR3 is TGTGCCAGCAGTTGGACTAGCTCCCTTCAATATTTT. The J gene is TRBJ2-3, the V gene TRBV7-2; TRBD2 agrees at 8 bases. This CDR3 has 12 amino acids. The germline gives CDR1 SGHTA, CDR2 FQGNSA. Germline trimming cut 6 bases from V and 15 bases from J; bases unmatched to any gene: 11.

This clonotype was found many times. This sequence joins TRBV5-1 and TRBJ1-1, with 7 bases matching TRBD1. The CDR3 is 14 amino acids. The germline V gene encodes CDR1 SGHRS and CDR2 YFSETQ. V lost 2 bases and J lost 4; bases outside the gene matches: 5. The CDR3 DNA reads TGCGCCAGCAGCTTACCGTCAGGGGGCACTGAAGCTTTCTTT. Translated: CASSLPSGGTEAFF.

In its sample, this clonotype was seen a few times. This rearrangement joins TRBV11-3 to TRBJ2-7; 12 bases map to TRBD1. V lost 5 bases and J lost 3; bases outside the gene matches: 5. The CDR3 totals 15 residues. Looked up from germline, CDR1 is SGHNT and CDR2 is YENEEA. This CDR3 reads CASSPGTGGRYEQYF. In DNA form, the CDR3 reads TGTGCCAGCAGCCCGGGGACAGGGGGCCGCTACGAGCAGTACTTC.

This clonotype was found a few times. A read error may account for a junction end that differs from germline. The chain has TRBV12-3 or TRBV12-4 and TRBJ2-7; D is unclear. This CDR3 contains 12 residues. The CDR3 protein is CASSHTSHEQYF. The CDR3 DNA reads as TGTGCCAGCAGTCATACCTCCCACGAGCAGTACTTC.

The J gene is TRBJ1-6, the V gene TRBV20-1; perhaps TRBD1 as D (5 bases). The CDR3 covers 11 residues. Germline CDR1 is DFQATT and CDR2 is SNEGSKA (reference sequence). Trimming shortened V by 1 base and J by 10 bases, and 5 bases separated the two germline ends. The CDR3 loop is CSARAGSPLHF. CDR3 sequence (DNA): TGCAGTGCTAGAGCAGGGTCACCCCTCCACTTT.

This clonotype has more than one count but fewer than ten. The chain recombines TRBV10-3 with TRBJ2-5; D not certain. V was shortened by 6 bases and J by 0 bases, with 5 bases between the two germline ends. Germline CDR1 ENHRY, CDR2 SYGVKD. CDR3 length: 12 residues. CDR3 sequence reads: CAISSNQETQYF. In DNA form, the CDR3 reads TGTGCCATCAGCAGCAACCAAGAGACCCAGTACTTC.

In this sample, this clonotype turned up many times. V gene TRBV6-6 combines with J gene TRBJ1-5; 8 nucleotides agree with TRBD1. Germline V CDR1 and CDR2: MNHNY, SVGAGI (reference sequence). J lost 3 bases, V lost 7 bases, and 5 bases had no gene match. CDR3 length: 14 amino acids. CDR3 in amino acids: CASMGRGPNQPQHF. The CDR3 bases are TGTGCCAGCATGGGCAGGGGGCCCAATCAGCCCCAGCATTTT.

CDR3 DNA sequence: TGTGCCACCAGCGCTAAGGCGTTAGGTAGCACAGATACGCAGTATTTT. It codes for CATSAKALGSTDTQYF. V gene TRBV15 combines with J gene TRBJ2-3; D is unresolved. CDR3 length: 16 residues. Trimming cost V 5 bases and J 0 bases, with 15 bases left between them. Per the germline V gene, CDR1 is LNHNV and CDR2 is YYDKDF (reference sequence).

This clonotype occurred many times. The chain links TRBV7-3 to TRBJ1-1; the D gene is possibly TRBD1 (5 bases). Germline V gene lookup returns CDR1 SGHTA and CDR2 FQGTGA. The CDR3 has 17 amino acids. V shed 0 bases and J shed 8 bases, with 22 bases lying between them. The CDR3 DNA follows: TGTGCCAGCAGCTTAACCCCCGATAGGTGGAGGGGAGTAGAAGCTTTCTTT. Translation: CASSLTPDRWRGVEAFF.

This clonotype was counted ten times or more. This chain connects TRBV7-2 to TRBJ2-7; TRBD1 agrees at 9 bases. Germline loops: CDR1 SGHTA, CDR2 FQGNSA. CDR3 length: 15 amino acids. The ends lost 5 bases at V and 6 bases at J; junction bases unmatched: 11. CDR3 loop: CASSPSRDRVSEQYF. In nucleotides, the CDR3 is TGTGCCAGCAGCCCCTCCCGGGACAGGGTGAGCGAGCAGTACTTC.

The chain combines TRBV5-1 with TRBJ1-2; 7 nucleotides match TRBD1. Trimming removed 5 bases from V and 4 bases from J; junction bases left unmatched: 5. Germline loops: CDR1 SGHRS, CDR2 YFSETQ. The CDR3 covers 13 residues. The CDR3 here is CASSYGQVYGYTF. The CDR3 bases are TGCGCCAGCAGTTACGGACAGGTCTATGGCTACACCTTC. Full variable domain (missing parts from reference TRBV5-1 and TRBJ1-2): KAGVTQTPRYLIKTRGQQVTLSCSPISGHRSVSWYQQTPGQGLQFLFEYFSETQRNKGNFPGRFSGRQFSNSRSEMNVSTLELGDSALYLCASSYGQVYGYTFGSGTRLTVV.

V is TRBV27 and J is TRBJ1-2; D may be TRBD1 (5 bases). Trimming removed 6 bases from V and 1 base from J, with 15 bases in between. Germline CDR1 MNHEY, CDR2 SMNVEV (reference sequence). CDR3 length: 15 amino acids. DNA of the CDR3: TGTGCCAGCAGGTCCCTCCTGACAGTTAACTATGGCTACACCTTC. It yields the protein CASRSLLTVNYGYTF.

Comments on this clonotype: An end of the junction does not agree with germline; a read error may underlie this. CDR3 loop: CASSGLTASGYGHTF. Here the CDR3 DNA reads TGTGCCAGCAGTGGTCTAACAGCCTCTGGCTATGGCCACACCTTC. J is TRBJ1-2 and V is TRBV25-1; D gene ambiguous. The CDR3 sequence is 15 residues long. Germline loops: CDR1 MGHDK, CDR2 SYGVNS.

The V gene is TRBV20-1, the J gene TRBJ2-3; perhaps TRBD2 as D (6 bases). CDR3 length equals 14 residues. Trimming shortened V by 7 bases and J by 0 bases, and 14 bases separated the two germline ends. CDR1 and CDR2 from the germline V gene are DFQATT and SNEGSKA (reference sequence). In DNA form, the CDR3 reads TGCAGTGACGGGGGAATCTCTAGCACAGATACGCAGTATTTT. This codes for CSDGGISSTDTQYF.

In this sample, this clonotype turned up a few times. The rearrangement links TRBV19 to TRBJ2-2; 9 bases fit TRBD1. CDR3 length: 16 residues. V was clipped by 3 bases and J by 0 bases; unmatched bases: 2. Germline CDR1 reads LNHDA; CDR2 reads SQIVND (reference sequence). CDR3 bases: TGTGCCAGTAGTATTACAGGGGGCCCGAACACCGGGGAGCTGTTTTTT. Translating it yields CASSITGGPNTGELFF.

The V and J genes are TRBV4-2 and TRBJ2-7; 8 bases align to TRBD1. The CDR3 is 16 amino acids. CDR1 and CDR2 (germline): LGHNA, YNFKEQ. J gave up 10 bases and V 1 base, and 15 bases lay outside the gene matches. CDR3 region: CASSQASGQDSTRQYF. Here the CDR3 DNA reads TGTGCCAGCAGCCAAGCATCGGGACAGGATTCTACTCGACAGTACTTC.